Following are 15 T cell receptor beta chains from one sample sequenced in a study of blood T cell repertoires in COVID-19. Assay used: immunoSEQ multiplex PCR; TCRdb lists only in-frame clones, some missing. The sample has some 500,000 clones, roughly nine tenths seen once. Material for sequencing was peripheral blood. The source of these receptors is a woman in her forties or fifties with COVID-19, enrolled during active disease.

The chain joins TRBV5-1 to TRBJ1-4, with a tentative D call TRBD1 (6 bases). Trimming pared 4 bases from V and 5 bases from J, leaving 15 bases between. CDR3 length equals 15 residues. Germline V lookup: CDR1 SGHRS, CDR2 YFSETQ. The CDR3, as DNA: TGCGCCAGCAGCATCCGGACAGCCTCAAATGAAAAACTGTTTTTT. The encoded protein is CASSIRTASNEKLFF.

The chain is built from TRBV5-4 and TRBJ2-3, with 7 bases matching TRBD2. The V gene's germline CDR1 is SGHNT and CDR2 YYREEE (reference sequence). V lost 4 bases, J lost 4 bases, and 3 bases stayed unmatched. There are 13 residues in the CDR3. CDR3 DNA: TGTGCCAGCAGCCGAGGGAGGGCAGATACGCAGTATTTT. As protein: CASSRGRADTQYF.

The rearrangement uses TRBV23-1 and TRBJ2-1, with D perhaps TRBD1 (6 bases). TRBV23-1 is filed as an ORF, its function uncertain. There are 17 residues in the CDR3. The V and J ends lost 0 bases and 4 bases respectively, with 16 bases between them. CDR3 in DNA: TGCGCCAGCAGTCAATCCGCGACAGGTAGAGAATACAATGAGCAGTTCTTC. Its translation is CASSQSATGREYNEQFF.

The rearrangement links TRBV27 to TRBJ2-7; 9 positions match TRBD1. After removal of 2 bases from V and 3 bases from J, the junction contained 2 bases not matched to a gene. Germline CDR1 MNHEY, CDR2 SMNVEV (reference sequence). The CDR3 extends over 14 amino acids. CDR3 residues: CASSLKGQGYEQYF. In nucleotides, the CDR3 is TGTGCCAGCAGTTTAAAGGGACAGGGCTACGAGCAGTACTTC.

CDR3 DNA sequence: TGTGCCAGCAGCGTGTCCGGGGACAATCAGCCCCAGCATTTT. Protein: CASSVSGDNQPQHF. The rearrangement uses TRBV9 and TRBJ1-5; D gene ambiguous. This CDR3 contains 14 residues. Trimming left V 2 bases short and J 3 bases short, with 9 bases between. Germline CDR1 reads SGDLS; CDR2 reads YYNGEE.

The genes are TRBV25-1 and TRBJ2-1; 9 nucleotides line up with TRBD2. From germline, CDR1 is MGHDK and CDR2 SYGVNS. This CDR3 comprises 15 residues. V dropped 4 bases and J dropped 4; count of bases not matched to a gene: 5. The CDR3 region is CASSVGLAGYNEQFF. The CDR3 coding sequence is TGTGCCAGCAGTGTGGGGCTAGCGGGGTACAATGAGCAGTTCTTC.

V usage is TRBV18 and J usage is TRBJ2-2; TRBD1 matches at 7 bases. The germline CDR1 and CDR2 sequences are KGHSH and LQKENI. The V segment lost 1 base and the J segment 5 bases; nucleotides outside the gene matches: 10. CDR3 size: 17 residues. The DNA for the CDR3 is TGTGCCAGCTCACCACGGGCCCGAGGGGGCAGAACCGGGGAGCTGTTTTTT. This sequence encodes CASSPRARGGRTGELFF.

In DNA form, the CDR3 reads TGTGCCAGCAGCCGGACGACGCCTACAGGGAGGGACATTCAGTACTTC. This translates into CASSRTTPTGRDIQYF. The chain recombines TRBV7-7 with TRBJ2-4, with a possible D match to TRBD2 (7 bases). The germline V gene encodes CDR1 SSHAT and CDR2 FNYEAQ (reference sequence). V lost 5 bases, J lost 8 bases, and 22 bases lay in between. The CDR3 contains 16 residues.

The chain recombines TRBV11-2 with TRBJ1-1; 8 nucleotides match TRBD1. CDR3 size: 15 residues. Germline assignment: CDR1 SGHAT and CDR2 FQNNGV. V lost 4 bases to trimming and J lost 1 base; unmatched junction nucleotides: 5. The CDR3 nucleotides read TGTGCCAGCAGCTGGGCAGGACAGGGGAACACTGAAGCTTTCTTT. Amino acid sequence: CASSWAGQGNTEAFF. Using reference TRBV11-2 and TRBJ1-1 for the parts outside the CDR3, the full variable domain is EAGVAQSPRYKIIEKRQSVAFWCNPISGHATLYWYQQILGQGPKLLIQFQNNGVVDDSQLPKDRFSAERLKGVDSTLKIQPAKLEDSAVYLCASSWAGQGNTEAFFGQGTRLTVV.

This chain joins TRBV30 and TRBJ2-7, with 9 bases that match TRBD1. V dropped 2 bases and J dropped 6; count of bases not matched to a gene: 2. The CDR3 consists of 12 residues. The germline V gene encodes CDR1 GTSNPN and CDR2 SVGIG (reference sequence). Here the CDR3 reads CAWSLTGGEQYF. The CDR3 DNA reads as TGTGCCTGGAGTCTGACAGGGGGCGAGCAGTACTTC. Full variable domain (rest looked up from reference TRBV30 and TRBJ2-7): SQTIHQWPATLVQPVGSPLSLECTVEGTSNPNLYWYRQAAGRGLQLLFYSVGIGQISSEVPQNLSASRPQDRQFILSSKKLLLSDSGFYLCAWSLTGGEQYFGPGTRLTVT.

Only one count was recorded for this clone. As DNA, the CDR3 is TGTGCCAGTGGAGGGGTGGGGACCGGGGAGCTGTTTTTT. Translated: CASGGVGTGELFF. The J gene is TRBJ2-2, the V gene TRBV6-5, with D tentatively TRBD2 (6 bases). V dropped 9 bases and J dropped 5 bases, with 13 bases sitting between them. Germline V gives CDR1 MNHEY, CDR2 SVGAGI. The CDR3 covers 13 residues.

The chain joins TRBV27 to TRBJ2-1; the match to TRBD2 covers 10 bases. Looked up from germline, CDR1 is MNHEY and CDR2 is SMNVEV (reference sequence). The CDR3 is 16 amino acids. Trimming at V came to 0 bases and at J to 8 bases, leaving 7 bases not matched to a gene. Here the CDR3 reads CASSLSERGGPHEQFF. The CDR3 coding sequence is TGTGCCAGCAGTTTATCTGAGCGGGGGGGCCCCCATGAGCAGTTCTTC.

This rearrangement joins TRBV11-2 to TRBJ2-7; D is undetermined. Germline assignment: CDR1 SGHAT and CDR2 FQNNGV. The CDR3 is made up of 13 amino acids. V dropped 5 bases and J dropped 9 bases, with 17 bases sitting between them. CDR3 residues: CASSPQYPPGQYF. The CDR3, as DNA: TGTGCCAGCAGCCCCCAGTACCCCCCGGGGCAGTACTTC.

With regard to this clone: The identical CDR3 is also encoded by other nucleotide sequences in the sample. The gene calls are TRBV5-1 and TRBJ1-1; 8 bases align to TRBD1. Trimming removed 4 bases from V and 0 bases from J; junction bases left unmatched: 5. The V gene's germline CDR1 is SGHRS and CDR2 YFSETQ. The CDR3 has 15 residues. This CDR3 is CASSPRTGLNTEAFF. The CDR3 nucleotides are TGCGCCAGCAGCCCTAGGACAGGGCTGAACACTGAAGCTTTCTTT.

This sequence joins TRBV12-5 and TRBJ2-1, with 8 bases fitting TRBD1. The CDR3 is made up of 15 amino acids. V trimming: 6 bases; J trimming: 8 bases; junction bases outside the gene matches: 12. CDR1 is LGHNT and CDR2 is FRNRAP in the germline V gene. This chain's CDR3 is CASGFDRGVFDEQFF. The CDR3 nucleotides read TGTGCTAGTGGCTTCGACAGGGGCGTTTTCGATGAGCAGTTCTTC.